The clone carrying this T cell receptor beta chain was counted once. Original processing methods: How many nucleated cells were present was estimated from reference gene primer amplification. Method: immunoSEQ multiplex PCR; TCRdb's copy keeps in-frame clones and lacks some. The D gene and trimming were derived from the DNA, and the V and J assignments and clone size from that table. The sample records over 250,000 clones, about 89% being singletons. This CDR3 comprises 15 residues. V lost 3 bases, J lost 5 bases, and 6 bases stayed unmatched. The germline gives CDR1 SGDLS, CDR2 YYNGEE. The data were obtained in a study of blood T cell repertoires in COVID-19. Overall study: Samples taken during acute and convalescent COVID-19 were collected in the United States, Italy and Spain. T cells, B-cell-depleted T cells, or PBMCs provided the cDNA or gDNA that served as material.

This TCR was recovered from a woman in her fifties or sixties with acute or convalescent COVID-19. The chain combines TRBV9 with TRBJ2-2; TRBD1 aligns across 8 bases. The sample comprised peripheral blood. CDR3 DNA: TGTGCCAGCAGCGCTCGGACAGGGAGGACCGGGGAGCTGTTTTTT. Its translation: CASSARTGRTGELFF.